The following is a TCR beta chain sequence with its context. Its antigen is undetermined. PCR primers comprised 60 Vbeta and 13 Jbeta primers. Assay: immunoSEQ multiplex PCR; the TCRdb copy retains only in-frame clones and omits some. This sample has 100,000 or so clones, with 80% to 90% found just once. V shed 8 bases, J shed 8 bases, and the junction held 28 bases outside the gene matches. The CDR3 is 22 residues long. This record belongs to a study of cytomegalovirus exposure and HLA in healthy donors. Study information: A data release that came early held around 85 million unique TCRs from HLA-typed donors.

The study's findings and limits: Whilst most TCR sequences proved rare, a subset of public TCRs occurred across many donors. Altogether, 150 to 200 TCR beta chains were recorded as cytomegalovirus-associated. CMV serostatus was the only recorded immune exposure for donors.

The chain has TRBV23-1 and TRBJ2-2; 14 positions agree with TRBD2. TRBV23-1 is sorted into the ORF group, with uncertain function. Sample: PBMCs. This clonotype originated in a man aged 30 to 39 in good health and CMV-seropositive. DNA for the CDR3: TGCGCCAGCGGGAGACCAAGAACCGGGACTAGCGGGAGAGGGGGATACCGGGGGGAGCTGTTTTTT. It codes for CASGRPRTGTSGRGGYRGELFF.